The 24 T cell receptor beta chains presented below share a single source sample, sequenced in a study of CD8 T cells in ankylosing spondylitis. Each CDR3 protein gets one entry after TCRdb re-called the 5' RACE reads with MiXCR. The profile covers about 220,000 distinct CDR3 sequences, with 25% to 30% appearing a single time and under 8% taken by the ten largest. Sequencing was performed on blood, either unsorted or a sorted T cell fraction (not recorded which). All receptors come from a male donor with ankylosing spondylitis or in good health (not recorded which).

This clonotype was seen a handful of times. This chain connects TRBV29-1 to TRBJ2-2; TRBD1 is a possible D gene (7 bases). CDR1 and CDR2 from the germline V gene are SQVTM and ANQGSEA. This CDR3 has 17 residues. V dropped 2 bases and J dropped 7 bases, with 23 bases sitting between them. Here the CDR3 DNA reads TGCAGCGTTGAACGCTTTTCTCCGGTTCAGGGGGGCGGGGAGCTGTTTTTT. Protein: CSVERFSPVQGGGELFF.

This clonotype occurred many times. V and J are TRBV19 and TRBJ2-7; no reliable D call. The CDR3 totals 14 residues. V was cut by 0 bases and J by 0 bases, with 6 bases left in between. CDR1 LNHDA and CDR2 SQIVND come from the germline V gene (reference sequence). The CDR3 region is CASSIEARSYEQYF. The DNA of the CDR3 is TGTGCCAGTAGTATAGAAGCGCGCTCCTACGAGCAGTACTTC.

This sequence joins TRBV6-5 and TRBJ1-2, with D possibly matching TRBD1 (6 bases). The germline gives CDR1 MNHEY, CDR2 SVGAGI. This CDR3 region has 15 residues. V lost 0 bases and J lost 1, with 9 bases in between. The CDR3 DNA sequence: TGTGCCAGCAGTTACTCGGGGGCATTTAACTATGGCTACACCTTC. As protein: CASSYSGAFNYGYTF.

The V gene is TRBV6-1, the J gene TRBJ1-3; 12 positions agree with TRBD1. The CDR3 extends over 18 amino acids. The V gene end was trimmed by 5 bases and the J gene end by 2 bases; junction bases not matched to a gene: 10. From germline, CDR1 is MNHNS and CDR2 SASEGT. Here the CDR3 reads CASSPRDRGRKTGNTIYF. CDR3 bases: TGTGCCAGCAGTCCCCGGGACAGGGGGCGAAAGACTGGAAACACCATATATTTT.

This sequence joins TRBV29-1 and TRBJ1-5; 10 nucleotides agree with TRBD1. The CDR3 contains 15 residues. V dropped 6 bases and J dropped 2; count of bases not matched to a gene: 7. From germline, CDR1 is SQVTM and CDR2 ANQGSEA. The CDR3 loop reads CSVSTGGQGNQPQHF. The CDR3 DNA reads TGCAGCGTCTCGACAGGGGGCCAAGGCAATCAGCCCCAGCATTTT.

The gene calls are TRBV7-2 and TRBJ2-5, with D tentatively TRBD2 (5 bases). The V end was cut by 5 bases, the J end by 5 bases, with 15 bases between. The CDR3 length is 14 residues. Germline CDR1 SGHTA, CDR2 FQGNSA. The CDR3 bases are TGTGCCAGCAGCCTTATCGGGATGTCGGAGACCCAGTACTTC. Its protein is CASSLIGMSETQYF.

This clonotype was seen only a few times. The rearrangement joins TRBV20-1 to TRBJ2-1; D is possibly TRBD2 (5 bases). The V gene lost 2 bases and the J gene lost 6 bases, with 8 bases spanning the gap. The germline gives CDR1 DFQATT, CDR2 SNEGSKA (reference sequence). The CDR3 covers 12 residues. CDR3: CSARNGLNEQFF. The CDR3 DNA sequence: TGCAGTGCTAGAAACGGACTCAATGAGCAGTTCTTC.

The chain employs TRBV5-6 and TRBJ1-2; D remains unclear. The germline V gene has CDR1 SGHDT and CDR2 YYEEEE. The CDR3 contains 12 residues. Trimming stripped 4 bases from V and 3 bases from J, with 7 bases between. The CDR3 is CASSGRYYGYTF. CDR3 sequence (DNA): TGTGCCAGCAGCGGCCGTTACTATGGCTACACCTTC.

In its sample, this clonotype was seen many times. The chain has TRBV11-2 and TRBJ2-7; D may be TRBD1 or TRBD2 (5 bases each). CDR3 size: 13 residues. Germline CDR1 SGHAT, CDR2 FQNNGV. V was shortened by 0 bases and J by 12 bases, with 15 bases between the two germline ends. For the CDR3, the DNA is TGTGCCAGCAGCTTAGATCCAGGGAGCCCCTCGTACTTC. This codes for CASSLDPGSPSYF. Looking up the rest from reference TRBV11-2 and TRBJ2-7 gives the full variable domain: EAGVAQSPRYKIIEKRQSVAFWCNPISGHATLYWYQQILGQGPKLLIQFQNNGVVDDSQLPKDRFSAERLKGVDSTLKIQPAKLEDSAVYLCASSLDPGSPSYFGPGTRLTVT.

This chain joins TRBV20-1 and TRBJ2-1, with 9 bases identical to TRBD2. Germline trimming cut 6 bases from V and 3 bases from J; bases unmatched to any gene: 3. This CDR3 comprises 13 residues. CDR1 and CDR2 (germline): DFQATT, SNEGSKA (reference sequence). The CDR3 bases are TGCAGTGCAGGGACTAGCTTCTACAATGAGCAGTTCTTC. It codes for CSAGTSFYNEQFF.

There are a few counts of this clonotype. This chain joins TRBV10-3 and TRBJ2-7, with 9 positions matching TRBD1. With 2 bases clipped from V and 12 bases from J, the junction kept 2 bases outside the gene matches. This CDR3 is built from 11 residues. Germline loops: CDR1 ENHRY, CDR2 SYGVKD. CDR3 amino acids: CAISETGGRYF. CDR3 in DNA: TGTGCCATCAGTGAGACAGGGGGCCGGTACTTC.

This clonotype has ten or more counts. The V gene is TRBV5-1, the J gene TRBJ2-3, with D possibly TRBD2 on 6 matching bases. The germline gives CDR1 SGHRS, CDR2 YFSETQ. This CDR3 comprises 15 residues. Deletions cut 1 base from V and 0 bases from J, with 9 bases between. The CDR3 nucleotides are TGCGCCAGCAGCTTGCAAGGGACTAGCACAGATACGCAGTATTTT. Protein sequence: CASSLQGTSTDTQYF.

The V gene is TRBV29-1, the J gene TRBJ2-5, with TRBD1 as a possible D gene (5 bases). Germline CDR1 and CDR2: SQVTM and ANQGSEA. The CDR3 covers 16 residues. V shed 6 bases and J shed 5 bases, with 25 bases lying between them. In DNA form, the CDR3 reads TGCAGCGTGCCAACGGCCAACAGGCTTAAAGGGGAGACCCAGTACTTC. Protein product: CSVPTANRLKGETQYF.

This clonotype showed up many times. The V call is TRBV4-1, the J call TRBJ2-1, with TRBD2 matching over 12 bases. This CDR3 contains 14 residues. V was clipped by 4 bases and J by 14 bases; unmatched bases: 9. CDR1 and CDR2 from the germline V gene are MGHRA and YSYEKL. CDR3 in amino acids: CASSPRLAGGPKFF. CDR3 nucleotide sequence: TGCGCCAGCAGCCCCCGTCTAGCGGGAGGGCCGAAGTTCTTC.

This clonotype was seen a handful of times. This chain connects TRBV20-1 to TRBJ2-1; 10 bases map to TRBD2. CDR1 is DFQATT, CDR2 SNEGSKA, per germline (reference sequence). CDR3 length: 13 amino acids. The CDR3 loop reads CSFLAGEYNEQFF. In nucleotides, the CDR3 is TGCAGCTTCCTAGCGGGAGAGTACAATGAGCAGTTCTTC.

V usage is TRBV12-3 or TRBV12-4 and J usage is TRBJ2-2; no clear D gene. Trimming stripped 6 bases from V and 4 bases from J, with 6 bases between. The CDR3 covers 12 residues. The CDR3: CASSSPTGELFF. The DNA for the CDR3 is TGTGCCAGCAGCTCTCCCACCGGGGAGCTGTTTTTT.

The chain joins TRBV12-3 or TRBV12-4 to TRBJ1-3, with D unclear. With 3 bases removed from V and 0 bases from J, the gap between germline ends came to 9 bases. The CDR3 extends over 15 amino acids. The CDR3 DNA is TGTGCCAGCAGTTTCGGTGAGAGCTCTGGAAACACCATATATTTT. Amino acid sequence: CASSFGESSGNTIYF.

Ten or more counts support this clonotype. The gene calls are TRBV5-1 and TRBJ1-4, with TRBD1 matching over 7 bases. CDR3 length: 17 residues. V trimming: 4 bases; J trimming: 1 base; junction bases outside the gene matches: 10. Per the germline V gene, CDR1 is SGHRS and CDR2 is YFSETQ. Here the CDR3 reads CASSRQQGIRTNEKLFF. The CDR3 region has the DNA TGCGCCAGCAGCCGCCAACAGGGGATCAGAACTAATGAAAAACTGTTTTTT.

This clonotype was seen many times. The CDR3 region is CASTRQPNSPLHF. The DNA of the CDR3 is TGTGCCAGCACACGTCAGCCAAATTCACCCCTCCACTTT. This chain uses TRBV12-3 or TRBV12-4 with TRBJ1-6, with unresolved D. The ends were cut back, 7 bases at V and 7 bases at J, with 11 bases in the middle. This CDR3 comprises 13 residues.

The V and J genes are TRBV6-1 and TRBJ2-2; possible D gene TRBD1, 5 bases. Trimming left V 11 bases short and J 0 bases short, with 10 bases between. Germline V gene sequence: CDR1 MNHNS, CDR2 SASEGT. The CDR3 totals 13 residues. The CDR3 sequence: CAAQAPNTGELFF. The CDR3, as DNA: TGTGCCGCACAGGCCCCGAACACCGGGGAGCTGTTTTTT.

This clonotype was observed a handful of times. This chain uses TRBV5-6 with TRBJ1-4; TRBD1 aligns across 8 bases. Trimming at V came to 0 bases and at J to 2 bases, leaving 0 bases not matched to a gene. Per the germline V gene, CDR1 is SGHDT and CDR2 is YYEEEE. The CDR3 totals 15 residues. In DNA form, the CDR3 reads TGTGCCAGCAGCTTGGGACAGGGGACTAATGAAAAACTGTTTTTT. This encodes CASSLGQGTNEKLFF.

A word on this clonotype: Being one base from a much bigger clone, this may be a read error. The chain carries TRBV5-1 and TRBJ1-1; D might be TRBD1 (5 bases). Germline CDR1 reads SGHRS; CDR2 reads YFSETQ. V gave up 4 bases and J gave up 0 bases, with 10 bases separating them. The CDR3 has 14 amino acids. The DNA for the CDR3 is TGCGCCAGCAGCAGGGACGGCTTGAACACTGAAGCTTTCTTT. Translating gives CASSRDGLNTEAFF.

This clonotype was counted ten times or more. This chain's CDR3 is CASSLVFNTVPHLRGELFF. CDR3 in DNA: TGTGCCAGCAGCTTAGTCTTTAATACCGTGCCCCACTTGAGGGGGGAGCTGTTTTTT. This chain uses TRBV11-1 with TRBJ2-2; D is uncertain. Per germline, CDR1 SGHAT and CDR2 FQDESV (reference sequence). The CDR3 loop spans 19 amino acids. The V gene lost 1 base and the J gene lost 8 bases, with 26 bases spanning the gap.

The chain is built from TRBV18 and TRBJ2-1, with D unclear. Germline CDR1 is KGHSH and CDR2 is LQKENI. CDR3 length: 14 amino acids. V was clipped by 2 bases and J by 2 bases, with 7 bases between them. The CDR3 DNA sequence: TGTGCCAGCTCACCAAGGACCACCTACAATGAGCAGTTCTTC. Its translation: CASSPRTTYNEQFF.